Listed here are 20 T cell receptor beta chains from one sample, sequenced in a study of T cells after posttransplantation cyclophosphamide. Profiling relied on immunoSEQ multiplex PCR, and the TCRdb table lists in-frame clones only, not all of them. The sample includes 20,000 to 30,000 clones, none of them occurring once. Sequencing input: PBMCs. The receptors stem from a man aged 45-65 years in good health, CMV-negative, and a related stem cell transplant donor.

This clone was counted many times. The chain recombines TRBV7-3 with TRBJ2-3; 7 bases map to TRBD2. The length of the CDR3 is 18 residues. V trimming: 0 bases; J trimming: 3 bases; junction bases outside the gene matches: 12. Germline lookup yields CDR1 SGHTA and CDR2 FQGTGA. The CDR3 is CASSLTGGLYGLTDTQYF. In nucleotides, the CDR3 is TGTGCCAGCAGCTTAACTGGGGGACTATACGGATTAACAGATACGCAGTATTTT.

In its sample, this clone was seen many times. This sequence joins TRBV30 and TRBJ1-1; unclear D gene. V was clipped by 4 bases and J by 1 base, with 10 bases between them. The length of the CDR3 is 13 residues. Germline V gene data show CDR1 as GTSNPN and CDR2 as SVGIG (reference sequence). The DNA of the CDR3 is TGTGCCTGGACGAGACATGAGAACACTGAAGCTTTCTTT. It codes for CAWTRHENTEAFF.

This clone was observed at least ten times. The chain employs TRBV11-2 and TRBJ2-5; possible D gene TRBD1, 5 bases. V lost 5 bases, J lost 1 base, and 11 bases lay in between. CDR1 and CDR2 from the germline V gene are SGHAT and FQNNGV. The CDR3 consists of 14 residues. The CDR3 reads CASSALGPQETQYF. CDR3 coding DNA: TGTGCCAGCAGCGCCCTGGGGCCCCAAGAGACCCAGTACTTC.

A few counts support this clone. The rearrangement joins TRBV6-1 to TRBJ1-1; 9 nucleotides match TRBD1. Unmatched junction bases numbered 4, after V lost 7 bases and J lost 10 bases. The CDR3 consists of 11 residues. The germline V gene has CDR1 MNHNS and CDR2 SASEGT. The CDR3 region is CASTLDRGAFF. The CDR3 DNA reads as TGTGCCAGCACCCTGGACAGGGGAGCTTTCTTT.

In its sample, this clone was seen many times. The V and J genes are TRBV9 and TRBJ1-4, with D unclear. The CDR3 contains 14 residues. Germline V gene data show CDR1 as SGDLS and CDR2 as YYNGEE. Trimming took off 0 bases at V and 5 bases at J, with 8 bases between the two ends. This chain's CDR3 is CASSVGPRNEKLFF. DNA for the CDR3: TGTGCCAGCAGCGTAGGTCCCAGGAATGAAAAACTGTTTTTT. Complete variable domain (other parts from reference TRBV9 and TRBJ1-4): DSGVTQTPKHLITATGQRVTLRCSPRSGDLSVYWYQQSLDQGLQFLIQYYNGEERAKGNILERFSAQQFPDLHSELNLSSLELGDSALYFCASSVGPRNEKLFFGSGTQLSVL.

Ten or more counts support this clone. The chain is built from TRBV2 and TRBJ1-1; D may be TRBD1 (6 bases). The germline V gene has CDR1 SNHLY and CDR2 FYNNEI. The CDR3 runs 14 residues. V dropped 4 bases and J dropped 4 bases, with 13 bases sitting between them. In DNA form, the CDR3 reads TGTGCCAGCAGTGGGGAAGGGGGTGGCACTGAAGCTTTCTTT. It yields the protein CASSGEGGGTEAFF. Complete variable domain (other parts from reference TRBV2 and TRBJ1-1): EPEVTQTPSHQVTQMGQEVILRCVPISNHLYFYWYRQILGQKVEFLVSFYNNEISEKSEIFDDQFSVERPDGSNFTLKIRSTKLEDSAMYFCASSGEGGGTEAFFGQGTRLTVV.

This clone was observed many times. The chain combines TRBV30 with TRBJ1-6; D unresolved. With 3 bases removed from V and 3 bases from J, the gap between germline ends came to 3 bases. Germline V lookup: CDR1 GTSNPN, CDR2 SVGIG (reference sequence). This CDR3 is built from 12 residues. CDR3 nucleotides: TGTGCCTGGAGCAACTATAATTCACCCCTCCACTTT. It codes for CAWSNYNSPLHF.

This clone was detected many times. The chain employs TRBV19 and TRBJ1-5, with 7 bases aligning to TRBD1. The trim removed 4 bases at V and 5 bases at J, leaving 2 bases unmatched. In germline, CDR1 is LNHDA, CDR2 SQIVND (reference sequence). This CDR3 is built from 13 residues. The CDR3 region has the DNA TGTGCCAGTAGTAGCGGACAGGATCAGCCCCAGCATTTT. Its translation is CASSSGQDQPQHF.

The table lists this clone with many counts. The chain uses TRBV28 and TRBJ1-5, with a possible D match to TRBD1 (5 bases). Germline V CDR1 and CDR2: MDHEN, SYDVKM. The V and J ends lost 6 bases and 1 base respectively, with 16 bases between them. The CDR3 is made up of 16 amino acids. The CDR3 sequence is CASSQSVTASNQPQHF. In DNA form, the CDR3 reads TGTGCCAGCAGCCAATCTGTGACAGCGAGCAATCAGCCCCAGCATTTT.

This clone was detected many times. The J gene is TRBJ2-7, the V gene TRBV5-1; 7 bases map to TRBD2. This CDR3 is built from 15 residues. The V segment lost 2 bases and the J segment 7 bases; nucleotides outside the gene matches: 12. Germline assignment: CDR1 SGHRS and CDR2 YFSETQ. CDR3 loop: CASSLDPAAREEQYF. CDR3 nucleotides: TGCGCCAGCAGCTTAGATCCTGCGGCGCGGGAGGAGCAGTACTTC.

This clone was counted at least ten times. The V and J genes are TRBV28 and TRBJ2-5; D possibly corresponds to TRBD1 (6 bases). The V end lost 3 bases, the J end lost 4 bases, and 12 bases lay between the germline ends. CDR1 and CDR2 from the germline V gene are MDHEN and SYDVKM. The CDR3 is made up of 14 amino acids. The CDR3 spells CASSFFTGRETQYF. The CDR3 DNA follows: TGTGCCAGCAGTTTCTTTACAGGGCGAGAGACCCAGTACTTC.

This clone has at least ten counts. The chain is built from TRBV18 and TRBJ1-2, with 9 nucleotides matching TRBD1. Germline V gene lookup returns CDR1 KGHSH and CDR2 LQKENI. V shed 2 bases, J shed 4 bases, and the junction held 11 bases outside the gene matches. This CDR3 is built from 17 residues. CDR3 DNA: TGTGCCAGCTCACCAGAGGGGACAGGGAGAAGAGTCTATGGCTACACCTTC. Protein sequence: CASSPEGTGRRVYGYTF.

This clone showed up many times. The junction departs from the called germline gene at one end, perhaps through a read error. This chain joins TRBV5-1 and TRBJ1-3; no clear D gene. Germline values: CDR1 SGHRS, CDR2 YFSETQ. The CDR3 has 14 amino acids. This chain's CDR3 is CASSLGYSGSTIYF. In DNA form, the CDR3 reads TGCGCCAGCAGTCTGGGCTACTCTGGAAGCACCATATATTTT.

This clone occurred many times. V is TRBV6-1 and J is TRBJ2-7; D might be TRBD2 (6 bases). The CDR3 loop spans 13 amino acids. The V gene lost 6 bases and the J gene lost 0 bases, with 9 bases spanning the gap. Germline CDR1 MNHNS, CDR2 SASEGT. The CDR3 DNA reads as TGTGCCAGCAGGAAGGACTACTCCTACGAGCAGTACTTC. It yields the protein CASRKDYSYEQYF.

This clone has at least ten counts. The chain's CDR3 is CATSTGVGDTQYF. The CDR3 nucleotides are TGTGCCACAAGTACAGGGGTAGGAGATACGCAGTATTTT. The rearrangement joins TRBV11-3 to TRBJ2-3, with 7 bases that match TRBD1. With 10 bases clipped from V and 5 bases from J, the junction kept 9 bases outside the gene matches. Germline CDR1 SGHNT, CDR2 YENEEA. This CDR3 region has 13 residues.

This clone was seen at least ten times. The chain links TRBV29-1 to TRBJ2-7; D may be TRBD2 (6 bases). CDR1 is SQVTM and CDR2 is ANQGSEA in the germline V gene. This CDR3 contains 12 residues. The ends were cut back, 7 bases at V and 2 bases at J, with 12 bases in the middle. The CDR3: CSARGGAYEQYF. The CDR3 nucleotides are TGCAGCGCCCGCGGAGGGGCCTACGAGCAGTACTTC.

This clone showed up many times. J is TRBJ2-5 and V is TRBV9, with D perhaps matching TRBD1 (5 bases). Deletions cut 3 bases from V and 5 bases from J, with 20 bases between. This CDR3 comprises 16 residues. Germline assignment: CDR1 SGDLS and CDR2 YYNGEE. CDR3 protein: CASSAQGVGRKETQYF. CDR3 DNA: TGTGCCAGCAGCGCCCAGGGTGTGGGCAGGAAGGAGACCCAGTACTTC.

This clone was seen many times. The chain uses TRBV7-9 and TRBJ2-2, with 9 bases that match TRBD2. The CDR3 is 17 amino acids. Per germline, CDR1 SEHNR and CDR2 FQNEAQ (reference sequence). J gave up 9 bases and V 1 base, and 12 bases lay outside the gene matches. This CDR3 reads CASSLVSLLAGTRELFF. The DNA of the CDR3 is TGTGCCAGCAGCTTAGTCTCCCTCCTAGCGGGAACCCGGGAGCTGTTTTTT.

This clone has a count of ten or more. The chain is built from TRBV27 and TRBJ1-1, with D possibly TRBD1 on 5 matching bases. V was trimmed by 6 bases and J by 5 bases, leaving 13 bases between them. Germline lookup yields CDR1 MNHEY and CDR2 SMNVEV (reference sequence). This CDR3 spans 13 amino acids. The DNA of the CDR3 is TGTGCCAGCAGCCGGGGGGGAAAAACTGAAGCTTTCTTT. Residues: CASSRGGKTEAFF.

In its sample, this clone was seen many times. The V gene is TRBV5-6, the J gene TRBJ2-5, with 10 nucleotides matching TRBD1. Germline assignment: CDR1 SGHDT and CDR2 YYEEEE. The length of the CDR3 is 15 residues. V was clipped by 2 bases and J by 5 bases; unmatched bases: 6. CDR3 region: CASSFQTGGYETQYF. The CDR3 DNA reads TGTGCCAGCAGCTTCCAGACAGGGGGCTACGAGACCCAGTACTTC. The whole variable domain, remainder taken from reference TRBV5-6 and TRBJ2-5, is DAGVTQSPTHLIKTRGQQVTLRCSPKSGHDTVSWYQQALGQGPQFIFQYYEEEERQRGNFPDRFSGHQFPNYSSELNVNALLLGDSALYLCASSFQTGGYETQYFGPGTRLLVL.